This is a list of T cell receptor beta chains from one sample in a study of cytomegalovirus exposure and HLA in healthy donors. Repertoires were generated with immunoSEQ multiplex PCR, while TCRdb's copy carries only in-frame clones and drops some. In the table there are about 190,000 clones, 81% of which are singletons. The sequencing sample was made of PBMCs. The origin of the receptors is a man in his fifties or sixties in good health and CMV-seronegative. CDR3s include the opening cysteine and the closing phenylalanine or tryptophan. A D gene is named only where the DNA matches it firmly. Size tells how often a clone was seen (once, few, many) or the class of an expanded clone, and some rows leave it out.

J gene: TRBJ1-5
CDR3 length: 13
clone size: .
V gene: TRBV21-1
D gene: .
CDR3 protein: CASSTYYSQPQHF
CDR3 DNA: TGTGCCAGCAGCACGTACTATAGTCAGCCCCAGCATTTT

J gene: TRBJ2-5
CDR3 length: 14
clone size: .
V gene: TRBV6-1
D gene: TRBD1
CDR3 protein: CASSETTGVLEQYF
CDR3 DNA: TGTGCCAGCAGTGAAACTACAGGGGTCTTGGAGCAGTACTTC

J gene: TRBJ2-7
CDR3 length: 12
clone size: .
V gene: TRBV5-6
D gene: .
CDR3 protein: CASSLRSYEQYF
CDR3 DNA: TGTGCCAGCAGCTTGAGGAGCTACGAGCAGTACTTC

J gene: TRBJ2-6
CDR3 length: 18
clone size: .
V gene: TRBV11-2
D gene: TRBD2
CDR3 protein: CASSLEDSGVSGANVLTF
CDR3 DNA: TGTGCCAGCAGCTTAGAGGATAGCGGGGTCTCTGGGGCCAACGTCCTGACTTTC

J gene: TRBJ2-3
CDR3 length: 12
clone size: .
V gene: TRBV10-3
D gene: .
CDR3 protein: CAMDRDTDTQYF
CDR3 DNA: TGTGCCATGGACAGAGACACAGATACGCAGTATTTT

J gene: TRBJ2-5
CDR3 length: 15
clone size: few
V gene: TRBV25-1
D gene: .
CDR3 protein: CASSATGTIRETQYF
CDR3 DNA: TGTGCCAGCAGTGCAACCGGGACAATTAGGGAGACCCAGTACTTC

J gene: TRBJ2-1
CDR3 length: 16
clone size: .
V gene: TRBV15
D gene: .
CDR3 protein: CATSRVSGGLRNEQFF
CDR3 DNA: TGTGCCACCAGCAGAGTCTCAGGGGGGCTCCGGAATGAGCAGTTCTTC

J gene: TRBJ1-3
CDR3 length: 17
clone size: few
V gene: TRBV7-2
D gene: TRBD1
CDR3 protein: CASNRGPYSSSGNTIYF
CDR3 DNA: TGTGCCAGTAACAGGGGGCCTTATTCTAGCTCTGGAAACACCATATATTTT

J gene: TRBJ2-7
CDR3 length: 14
clone size: .
V gene: TRBV7-2
D gene: .
CDR3 protein: CASSQAGTPDEQYF
CDR3 DNA: TGTGCCAGCAGCCAGGCGGGGACTCCCGACGAGCAGTACTTC

J gene: TRBJ2-5
CDR3 length: 15
clone size: once
V gene: TRBV6-5
D gene: TRBD1
CDR3 protein: CASSYAPGTAETQYF
CDR3 DNA: TGTGCCAGCAGTTACGCCCCCGGGACAGCTGAGACCCAGTACTTC

J gene: TRBJ1-1
CDR3 length: 15
clone size: .
V gene: TRBV2
D gene: TRBD1
CDR3 protein: CASSARDRENTEAFF
CDR3 DNA: TGTGCCAGCAGCGCACGGGACAGAGAGAACACTGAAGCTTTCTTT

J gene: TRBJ2-1
CDR3 length: 12
clone size: .
V gene: TRBV10-3
D gene: TRBD1
CDR3 protein: CAMGTGNNEQFF
CDR3 DNA: TGTGCCATGGGGACAGGGAACAATGAGCAGTTCTTC

J gene: TRBJ1-4
CDR3 length: 16
clone size: .
V gene: TRBV7-9
D gene: TRBD1
CDR3 protein: CASRRSGTGFGEKLFF
CDR3 DNA: TGTGCCAGCAGGAGAAGTGGGACAGGATTTGGAGAAAAACTGTTTTTT

J gene: TRBJ2-5
CDR3 length: 15
clone size: .
V gene: TRBV5-1
D gene: .
CDR3 protein: CASSFGPGDAETQYF
CDR3 DNA: TGCGCCAGCAGCTTTGGTCCAGGGGATGCAGAGACCCAGTACTTC

J gene: TRBJ1-6
CDR3 length: 13
clone size: .
V gene: TRBV27
D gene: .
CDR3 protein: CASSLGPRGPLHF
CDR3 DNA: TGTGCCAGCAGTTTAGGACCCCGGGGACCCCTCCACTTT

J gene: TRBJ2-7
CDR3 length: 14
clone size: .
V gene: TRBV19
D gene: .
CDR3 protein: CASRPGTGTYEQYF
CDR3 DNA: TGTGCCAGTAGGCCCGGGACTGGGACCTACGAGCAGTACTTC